This T cell receptor beta chain derives from a study of blood T cell repertoires in COVID-19. Study details: Researchers got acute and convalescent COVID-19 samples from the United States, Italy and Spain. PBMCs, B-cell-depleted T cells, or T cells provided the cDNA or gDNA that made up the material.

TCRdb's copy holds only in-frame clones and misses some; the assay was immunoSEQ multiplex PCR. Of approximately 210,000 clones listed, 65% to 85% are singletons. The V and J ends lost 6 bases and 0 bases respectively, with 12 bases between them. This CDR3 is built from 15 residues. Germline V gene sequence: CDR1 MNHEY, CDR2 SVGAGI. Participants spanned ages about 18 to 90 years and resided in 24 US areas. Material: PBMCs or T cells enriched from blood (not recorded which). The chain employs TRBV6-5 and TRBJ1-5; D uncertain. This clonotype was obtained from a man aged 25-45 years with acute COVID-19. CDR3 in DNA: TGTGCCAGCAGACAATTCACAAGTAGCAATCAGCCCCAGCATTTT. Translation: CASRQFTSSNQPQHF.